This TCR beta chain was profiled in a study of metastatic and nonmetastatic thyroid tumors. Details on this clone: A much larger clone is a single base away; this may be a read error. The conserved phenylalanine or tryptophan is not found at the CDR3 terminus, so this likely reflects a read error.

Not a single patient had been given any form of treatment at any point before undergoing thyroid surgery. The ends lost 0 bases at V and 7 bases at J; junction bases unmatched: 5. The germline V gene has CDR1 SGHKS and CDR2 YYEKEE (reference sequence). CDR3 size: 15 residues. Using MiXCR, TCRdb re-called clones from the PCR reads. The sample yields approximately 90,000 clones, approximately 9% seen once. The source is a female donor with papillary thyroid cancer or a benign thyroid nodule (not recorded which). Some clones in this sample may be carry-over from other donors' samples. The rearrangement links TRBV5-5 to TRBJ2-1; 9 bases align to TRBD2. The sample was blood. The CDR3 DNA reads as TGTGCCAGCAGCTTGGGCGGGGGGGCTCAGAATGAGCAGTTCCTC. Its translation is CASSLGGGAQNEQFL.